These T cell receptor beta chains were read from a single sample in a study of cytotoxic CD8 clonotypes in ibrutinib-treated CLL. TCRdb's copy holds only in-frame clones and misses some; the assay was immunoSEQ multiplex PCR. The sample holds about 300,000 clones, 60% to 80% seen once. The sample consisted of PBMCs, taken at disease progression, from a patient treated with ibrutinib. The source of these receptors is a human donor with chronic lymphocytic leukemia. CDR3s include the opening cysteine and the closing phenylalanine or tryptophan. A D gene is named only where the DNA matches it firmly. A row's size may be missing; if present it is once, few, many or a size class.

v_gene	abundance	j_gene	d_gene	CDR3aa	CDR3nt
TRBV20-1	-	TRBJ2-1	TRBD2	CSATGLAGEFF	TGCAGTGCTACCGGACTAGCGGGTGAATTCTTC
TRBV5-5	-	TRBJ1-2	-	CASSLTPGPLYGYTF	TGTGCCAGCAGCTTGACGCCAGGCCCCCTCTATGGCTACACCTTC
TRBV15	-	TRBJ1-2	TRBD1	CATSRRTGVYGYTF	TGTGCCACCAGCAGAAGGACAGGGGTTTATGGCTACACCTTC
TRBV5-6	few	TRBJ1-5	TRBD1	CASSYTLGQGAISNQPQHF	TGTGCCAGCAGCTACACCCTGGGACAGGGGGCTATTAGCAATCAGCCCCAGCATTTT
TRBV11-3	-	TRBJ1-1	-	CASSFGGVNTEAFF	TGTGCCAGCAGCTTTGGAGGGGTGAACACTGAAGCTTTCTTT
TRBV7-8	-	TRBJ2-7	-	CASSLAGMIYEQYF	TGTGCCAGCAGCTTAGCAGGGATGATCTACGAGCAGTACTTC
TRBV5-4	-	TRBJ1-4	-	CASSLGPNEKLFF	TGTGCCAGCAGCTTAGGGCCAAATGAAAAACTGTTTTTT
TRBV11-2	-	TRBJ2-3	TRBD2	CASSAGLHTDTQYF	TGTGCCAGCAGTGCGGGACTACACACAGATACGCAGTATTTT
TRBV5-8	-	TRBJ2-5	TRBD2	CASSLGAGLETQYF	TGTGCCAGCAGCCTGGGAGCGGGACTGGAGACCCAGTACTTC
TRBV28	-	TRBJ2-7	-	CATHDIYEQYF	TGTGCCACCCATGACATCTACGAGCAGTACTTC
TRBV6-5	-	TRBJ2-7	-	CASTRTGHSYEQYF	TGTGCCAGCACTCGGACGGGACACTCCTACGAGCAGTACTTC
TRBV7-8	few	TRBJ1-1	-	CASSLGWRGTEAFF	TGTGCCAGCAGCTTGGGGTGGAGGGGGACTGAAGCTTTCTTT
TRBV18	-	TRBJ1-1	TRBD1	CASSPGQAGGAFF	TGTGCCAGCTCACCAGGACAGGCCGGCGGAGCTTTCTTT
TRBV5-1	-	TRBJ2-3	-	CASSTGAASTDTQYF	TGCGCCAGCAGCACCGGAGCGGCTAGCACAGATACGCAGTATTTT
TRBV12-5	-	TRBJ1-5	-	CASGLDRDSIQPQHF	TGTGCTAGTGGTTTGGACCGGGACTCCATCCAGCCCCAGCATTTT
TRBV11-2	once	TRBJ2-2	-	CASSRAGTGELFF	TGTGCCAGCAGCCGCGCAGGCACCGGGGAGCTGTTTTTT
TRBV2	-	TRBJ2-7	-	CASSVGRSSSYEQYF	TGTGCCAGCAGTGTAGGAAGATCGAGCTCCTACGAGCAGTACTTC
TRBV7-6	-	TRBJ2-2	-	CASSLGGGAATGELFF	TGTGCCAGCAGCTTAGGAGGGGGGGCCGCGACCGGGGAGCTGTTTTTT
TRBV19	-	TRBJ2-3	-	CASRIAGDTQYF	TGTGCCAGTAGGATAGCAGGAGATACGCAGTATTTT
TRBV18	-	TRBJ2-3	-	CASSRDPGFTDTQYF	TGTGCCAGCTCAAGAGATCCAGGGTTCACAGATACGCAGTATTTT
TRBV9	-	TRBJ2-3	TRBD1	CASSVGQATDTQYF	TGTGCCAGCAGCGTGGGACAGGCCACAGATACGCAGTATTTT
TRBV9	-	TRBJ2-5	-	CASSSRGREFKETQYF	TGTGCCAGCAGCTCCAGGGGGCGGGAGTTTAAAGAGACCCAGTACTTC
TRBV7-3	-	TRBJ2-3	-	CASSYGRGTDTQYF	TGTGCCAGCAGCTACGGCCGGGGCACAGATACGCAGTATTTT
TRBV7-3	-	TRBJ1-2	-	CASSLIAGIGYTF	TGTGCCAGCAGCTTAATTGCAGGGATCGGCTACACCTTC
TRBV6-6	few	TRBJ2-7	-	CASSYWRGGYEQYF	TGTGCCAGCAGTTACTGGCGGGGAGGCTACGAGCAGTACTTC
TRBV7-2	-	TRBJ1-1	-	CASSPLWGTEAFF	TGTGCCAGCAGCCCGTTATGGGGTACTGAAGCTTTCTTT
TRBV5-4	-	TRBJ2-6	TRBD1	CASSSGQRSAGANVLTF	TGTGCCAGCAGCTCGGGACAGAGATCGGCTGGGGCCAACGTCCTGACTTTC
TRBV4-1	-	TRBJ1-4	-	CASSQDLGQVHEKLFF	TGCGCCAGCAGCCAAGATTTAGGTCAGGTTCATGAAAAACTGTTTTTT
TRBV11-3	-	TRBJ2-2	-	CASSLDQGNAGELFF	TGTGCCAGCAGCTTAGATCAGGGGAACGCCGGGGAGCTGTTTTTT
TRBV11-2	once	TRBJ2-5	-	CASSLDHVGVGETQYF	TGTGCCAGCAGCTTAGATCACGTAGGGGTTGGGGAGACCCAGTACTTC
TRBV5-1	-	TRBJ1-1	-	CASSSNPGKTNTEAFF	TGCGCCAGCAGCTCCAACCCGGGAAAGACGAACACTGAAGCTTTCTTT
TRBV4-1	-	TRBJ1-5	-	CASSLGPVINQPQHF	TGCGCCAGCAGCCTGGGACCGGTGATCAATCAGCCCCAGCATTTT
TRBV2	-	TRBJ2-7	-	CASSAGLNEQYF	TGTGCCAGCAGTGCAGGGTTAAACGAGCAGTACTTC
TRBV6-4	-	TRBJ2-7	TRBD2	CASSGLRLAGRGSYEQYF	TGTGCCAGCAGTGGGCTCAGACTAGCGGGGCGAGGATCCTACGAGCAGTACTTC
TRBV5-1	-	TRBJ2-7	-	CASARGQTIITGASYEQYF	TGCGCCAGCGCTCGTGGACAAACGATAATCACAGGAGCCTCCTACGAGCAGTACTTC
TRBV19	-	TRBJ1-2	-	CASSPDGLPWEYGYTF	TGTGCCAGTAGTCCTGACGGCCTCCCTTGGGAGTATGGCTACACCTTC
TRBV11-2	-	TRBJ2-7	-	CASRSGAQSYYEQYF	TGTGCCAGCAGATCCGGGGCACAGTCTTATTACGAGCAGTACTTC
TRBV19	-	TRBJ1-1	-	CASSSQGPWTEAFF	TGTGCCAGTAGTTCACAGGGCCCTTGGACTGAAGCTTTCTTT
TRBV5-1	once	TRBJ1-2	TRBD1	CASSFGTGTNYGYTF	TGCGCTAGCAGCTTCGGGACAGGGACTAACTATGGCTACACCTTC
TRBV29-1	once	TRBJ2-1	TRBD2	CSGRDGLAPRDEQFF	TGCAGCGGCAGGGACGGACTAGCACCCAGGGATGAGCAGTTCTTC
TRBV14	-	TRBJ2-2	-	CASSSLNTGELFF	TGTGCCAGCAGCTCACTGAACACCGGGGAGCTGTTTTTT
TRBV6-6	-	TRBJ1-2	-	CASSYSTSAAYGYTF	TGTGCCAGCAGTTACTCGACCTCGGCTGCGTATGGCTACACCTTC
TRBV5-1	once	TRBJ1-6	TRBD1	CASRRQGMSDNSPLHF	TGCGCCAGCAGACGACAGGGTATGTCCGATAATTCACCCCTCCACTTT
TRBV7-8	-	TRBJ2-5	TRBD2	CASSRILRGDQETQYF	TGTGCCAGCAGCCGCATCTTGCGGGGGGACCAAGAGACCCAGTACTTC
TRBV2	-	TRBJ2-3	-	CASKGGLILLDTQYF	TGTGCCAGCAAGGGCGGACTGATACTATTAGATACGCAGTATTTT
TRBV7-2	-	TRBJ2-1	TRBD2	CASSPRGLAGRYNEQFF	TGTGCCAGCAGCCCGCGCGGACTAGCGGGAAGATACAATGAGCAGTTCTTC
TRBV6-4	-	TRBJ1-6	-	CASSGGPGDNSPLHF	TGTGCCAGCAGTGGCGGACCAGGGGATAATTCACCCCTCCACTTT
TRBV7-8	-	TRBJ2-7	TRBD2	CASSTHSGLASYEQYF	TGTGCCAGCAGCACCCATTCGGGACTAGCGTCCTACGAGCAGTACTTC
TRBV2	-	TRBJ1-6	TRBD1	CASSGTGVRYSPLHF	TGTGCCAGCAGCGGGACAGGGGTTAGGTATTCACCCCTCCACTTT
TRBV27	-	TRBJ1-1	-	CASSPYTGLNTEAFF	TGTGCCAGCAGCCCATACACAGGGCTGAACACTGAAGCTTTCTTT
TRBV10-3	-	TRBJ2-7	TRBD1	CAITPGGNEQYF	TGTGCCATCACTCCAGGGGGCAACGAGCAGTACTTC
TRBV11-2	-	TRBJ2-2	-	CASSSLEGLRTSGELFF	TGTGCCAGCAGCTCCCTCGAGGGTCTTCGCACAAGCGGGGAGCTGTTTTTT
TRBV19	-	TRBJ2-7	TRBD2	CASGTREGVEQYF	TGTGCCAGTGGGACTAGGGAAGGAGTCGAGCAGTACTTC
TRBV7-9	-	TRBJ1-5	TRBD1	CASSMTGGGQPQHF	TGTGCCAGCAGCATGACAGGGGGTGGTCAGCCCCAGCATTTT
TRBV7-9	once	TRBJ1-1	-	CASGPRKGNTEAFF	TGTGCCAGCGGCCCTAGGAAGGGGAACACTGAAGCTTTCTTT